This T cell receptor beta chain was found in a study of T cells in Graves' hyperthyroidism and ophthalmopathy. Study details: At initial diagnosis, before any treatment had begun, peripheral blood was obtained.

From RNA transcripts, TCR beta CDR3 regions were amplified. The TCR CDR3 first-round RT-PCR relied on the HTBI primer set. TCRdb reanalysed the multiplex PCR reads using MiXCR and keeps one entry per CDR3 protein. The top ten clones hold 14% of a sample with about 570,000 distinct CDR3 sequences, 14% of them seen once. A word on this clonotype: The antigen remains undetermined.

CDR1 and CDR2 (germline): DFQATT, SNEGSKA (reference sequence). Trimming pared 6 bases from V and 5 bases from J, leaving 10 bases between. The CDR3 extends over 11 amino acids. Study-level points and caveats: Through a model of 13 V-J features, ophthalmopathy was separated from stable hyperthyroidism.

This receptor was obtained from a woman aged 35 to 49 with Graves' hyperthyroidism. Input material: blood. This chain uses TRBV20-1 with TRBJ2-5; D gene unclear. CDR3 loop: CSANDRETQYF. As DNA, the CDR3 is TGCAGTGCCAATGATCGGGAGACCCAGTACTTC.